This T cell receptor (beta chain) was sequenced in a study of shared clonotypes between healthy human individuals. In the naive CD8 group, cells lacked CD45RO and were positively selected for CCR7, so terminally differentiated effector memory CD45RA+ cells were left out. Data came from immunoSEQ multiplex PCR; TCRdb stores just in-frame clones and leaves some out. The sample lists around 2.1 million clones, under 95% seen once, with 1.5% to 2% in the top ten. Per germline, CDR1 LNHDA and CDR2 SQIVND (reference sequence). This CDR3 is built from 14 residues. Trimming took 3 bases from V and 0 from J, leaving 8 bases between them. Points on this clone: The same CDR3 also results from other DNA sequences found in this sample.

The source material was naive CD8+ T cells from PBMCs. This chain joins TRBV19 and TRBJ1-2; no definite D call. The TCR was taken from a man aged 18 to 35 in good health. Some clones in this sample may be carry-over from other donors' samples. The CDR3 DNA sequence: TGTGCCAGTAGTATCGGTCGGGCTAACTATGGCTACACCTTC. Protein sequence: CASSIGRANYGYTF.